The next 16 T cell receptor beta chains were all read from a single sample in a study of T cell repertoires in cytomegalovirus infection. TCRdb reprocessed the reads with MiXCR, giving one entry per CDR3 protein. The data contain about 460,000 distinct CDR3 sequences, over 9% of them singletons. The sample taken for sequencing was PBMCs. These TCRs come from a human donor in good health (CMV status not recorded). Some clones in this sample may be carry-over from other donors' samples.

This clonotype was observed a handful of times. The CDR3 protein is CASSLAATGPSERAGANVLTF. CDR3 sequence (DNA): TGTGCCAGCAGCTTGGCCGCAACCGGGCCCTCCGAACGAGCAGGGGCCAACGTCCTGACTTTC. V usage is TRBV5-6 and J usage is TRBJ2-6, with unresolved D. In germline, CDR1 is SGHDT, CDR2 YYEEEE. The CDR3 covers 21 residues. Trimming took off 0 bases at V and 4 bases at J, with 26 bases between the two ends.

This sequence joins TRBV11-1 and TRBJ2-1; 8 bases align to TRBD2. CDR3 length equals 17 residues. V lost 5 bases and J lost 3; bases outside the gene matches: 12. CDR1 and CDR2 (germline): SGHAT, FQDESV (reference sequence). The CDR3 loop reads CASSHGLAPIIYNEQFF. CDR3 coding DNA: TGTGCCAGCAGCCACGGACTAGCCCCGATAATCTACAATGAGCAGTTCTTC.

Many counts were recorded for this clonotype. This chain uses TRBV28 with TRBJ2-2; D uncertain. The CDR3 has 17 residues. The germline V and J ends were trimmed by 2 bases and 0 bases, with 13 bases remaining between them. The germline CDR1 and CDR2 sequences are MDHEN and SYDVKM. The CDR3: CASSLVKRASNTGELFF. The CDR3 region has the DNA TGTGCCAGCAGTTTAGTGAAGCGAGCTTCGAACACCGGGGAGCTGTTTTTT.

As concerns this clonotype: Germline and junction disagree at one end, which may indicate a read error. The chain is built from TRBV6-5 and TRBJ1-5; the D gene is possibly TRBD1 (6 bases). CDR1 and CDR2 from the germline V gene are MNHEY and SVGAGI. There are 14 residues in the CDR3. Here the CDR3 DNA reads TGTGCCAGCGGTTACTCAGTAGGGGGAAGGTCCCAGCATTTT. Protein product: CASGYSVGGRSQHF.

The sample holds many counts of this clonotype. The V gene is TRBV10-3, the J gene TRBJ2-1; D gene unclear. The ends were cut back, 0 bases at V and 9 bases at J, with 9 bases in the middle. The CDR3 contains 13 residues. Germline-derived CDR1 and CDR2 are ENHRY and SYGVKD. CDR3 DNA sequence: TGTGCCATCAGTGAGTCGGTAGATGGTGAGCAGTTCTTC. Protein sequence: CAISESVDGEQFF.

This clonotype was observed at least ten times. The chain has TRBV28 and TRBJ2-3; 7 bases agree with TRBD2. Germline trimming cut 7 bases from V and 7 bases from J; bases unmatched to any gene: 11. The V gene's germline CDR1 is MDHEN and CDR2 SYDVKM. This CDR3 has 14 residues. CDR3 sequence reads: CASTATRGVNTQYF. In DNA form, the CDR3 reads TGTGCCAGCACCGCGACTCGGGGGGTCAATACGCAGTATTTT.

This clonotype was observed a handful of times. The chain couples TRBV28 to TRBJ2-3; perhaps TRBD1 as D (5 bases). The CDR3 length is 18 residues. Germline V CDR1 and CDR2: MDHEN, SYDVKM. The V gene lost 5 bases and the J gene lost 1 base, with 22 bases spanning the gap. CDR3 in amino acids: CASSLLPDSLRGTDTQYF. CDR3 nucleotide sequence: TGTGCCAGCAGTCTCCTCCCCGACAGCCTAAGGGGCACAGATACGCAGTATTTT. The full variable domain, in which reference TRBV28 and TRBJ2-3 provide the parts outside the CDR3, is DVKVTQSSRYLVKRTGEKVFLECVQDMDHENMFWYRQDPGLGLRLIYFSYDVKMKEKGDIPEGYSVSREKKERFSLILESASTNQTSMYLCASSLLPDSLRGTDTQYFGPGTRLTVL.

This clonotype was found many times. This chain uses TRBV7-2 with TRBJ2-7, with TRBD2 as a possible D gene (7 bases). The CDR3 is made up of 16 amino acids. V was shortened by 6 bases and J by 3 bases, with 21 bases between the two germline ends. CDR1 is SGHTA and CDR2 is FQGNSA in the germline V gene. Written as DNA, the CDR3 is TGTGCCAGCAGTTCTAGGGGGGTAGCGGGCGTCTACGAGCAGTACTTC. Translating it yields CASSSRGVAGVYEQYF.

This clonotype appeared a few times. The V call is TRBV9, the J call TRBJ2-1; TRBD2 matches at 16 bases. The CDR3 is made up of 16 amino acids. Germline V gene data show CDR1 as SGDLS and CDR2 as YYNGEE. Germline trimming cut 4 bases from V and 10 bases from J; bases unmatched to any gene: 8. CDR3 region: CASSPGLAGGLREQFF. In DNA, the CDR3 is TGTGCCAGCAGCCCGGGACTAGCGGGAGGGTTACGGGAGCAGTTCTTC.

This clonotype was observed many times. The gene calls are TRBV7-2 and TRBJ2-5, with a weak D call TRBD1 (6 bases). The V gene lost 0 bases and the J gene lost 2 bases, with 10 bases spanning the gap. Germline V gene sequence: CDR1 SGHTA, CDR2 FQGNSA. The CDR3 covers 15 residues. CDR3 bases: TGTGCCAGCAGCTTAGCGGGGGCCGAGCAAGAGACCCAGTACTTC. It codes for CASSLAGAEQETQYF.

This clonotype was seen many times. The genes are TRBV19 and TRBJ2-1, with D possibly TRBD2 on 5 matching bases. The germline V and J ends were trimmed by 4 bases and 0 bases, with 10 bases remaining between them. Germline V gene data show CDR1 as LNHDA and CDR2 as SQIVND (reference sequence). This CDR3 is 15 amino acids long. CDR3 residues: CASSRGGSSYNEQFF. As DNA, the CDR3 is TGTGCCAGTAGTAGGGGTGGGAGCTCCTACAATGAGCAGTTCTTC. Filled out from reference TRBV19 and TRBJ2-1, the complete variable domain reads DGGITQSPKYLFRKEGQNVTLSCEQNLNHDAMYWYRQDPGQGLRLIYYSQIVNDFQKGDIAEGYSVSREKKESFPLTVTSAQKNPTAFYLCASSRGGSSYNEQFFGPGTRLTVL.

This clonotype was picked up many times. The gene calls are TRBV2 and TRBJ1-3; a possible D gene is TRBD1 (5 bases). V was pared by 3 bases and J by 3 bases, with 12 bases between. The germline gives CDR1 SNHLY, CDR2 FYNNEI. There are 15 residues in the CDR3. CDR3 sequence reads: CASSEGQPIGNTIYF. As DNA, the CDR3 is TGTGCCAGCAGTGAGGGGCAGCCAATTGGAAACACCATATATTTT.

Details on this clonotype: Since a much larger clone is just one base distant, this may be a read error. The genes are TRBV5-1 and TRBJ2-7; 9 bases fit TRBD2. Germline V gene data show CDR1 as SGHRS and CDR2 as YFSETQ. CDR3 length: 15 residues. The CDR3 spells CASSPWTSVSYEQNF. The DNA of the CDR3 is TGCGCCAGCAGCCCTTGGACTAGCGTCTCCTACGAGCAGAACTTC.

This clonotype was seen at least ten times. The chain has TRBV28 and TRBJ1-5, with 9 positions matching TRBD1. This CDR3 has 14 amino acids. Germline CDR1 is MDHEN and CDR2 is SYDVKM. After removal of 6 bases from V and 7 bases from J, the junction contained 7 bases not matched to a gene. CDR3 nucleotides: TGTGCCAGCAGCTGGACAGGGGTAAGGCAGCCCCAGCATTTT. Translating gives CASSWTGVRQPQHF.

This rearrangement joins TRBV7-9 to TRBJ1-1; possible D gene TRBD1, 5 bases. Germline V gene data show CDR1 as SEHNR and CDR2 as FQNEAQ (reference sequence). V lost 0 bases and J 1 base, leaving 18 bases between the germline ends. There are 18 residues in the CDR3. CDR3 bases: TGTGCCAGCAGCTTAGCAAGGGGAGATTCGAAGAAGAACACTGAAGCTTTCTTT. It codes for CASSLARGDSKKNTEAFF. The full variable domain, rest sourced from reference TRBV7-9 and TRBJ1-1, is DTGVSQNPRHKITKRGQNVTFRCDPISEHNRLYWYRQTLGQGPEFLTYFQNEAQLEKSRLLSDRFSAERPKGSFSTLEIQRTEQGDSAMYLCASSLARGDSKKNTEAFFGQGTRLTVV.

This clonotype was picked up a small number of times. The J gene is TRBJ2-3, the V gene TRBV6-5, with a tentative D call TRBD2 (6 bases). The CDR3 covers 13 residues. The V end lost 10 bases, the J end lost 5 bases, and 16 bases lay between the germline ends. CDR1 MNHEY and CDR2 SVGAGI come from the germline V gene. CDR3 loop: CATRWGEIDTQYF. CDR3 nucleotide sequence: TGTGCCACTCGTTGGGGGGAGATAGATACGCAGTATTTT.